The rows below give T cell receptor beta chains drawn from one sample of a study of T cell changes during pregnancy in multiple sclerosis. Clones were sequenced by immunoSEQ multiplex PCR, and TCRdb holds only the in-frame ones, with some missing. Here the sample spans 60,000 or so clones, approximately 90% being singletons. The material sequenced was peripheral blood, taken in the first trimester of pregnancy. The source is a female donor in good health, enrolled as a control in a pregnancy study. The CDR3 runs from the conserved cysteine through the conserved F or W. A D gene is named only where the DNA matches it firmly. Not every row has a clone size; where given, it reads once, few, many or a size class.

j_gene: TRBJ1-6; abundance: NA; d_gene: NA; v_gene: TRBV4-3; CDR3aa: CASSQDHDSPLHF; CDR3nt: TGCGCCAGCAGCCAAGATCATGATTCACCCCTCCACTTT
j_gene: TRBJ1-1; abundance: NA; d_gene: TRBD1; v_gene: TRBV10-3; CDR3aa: CATRGQGDTEAFF; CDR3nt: TGTGCCACCCGGGGACAGGGCGACACTGAAGCTTTCTTT
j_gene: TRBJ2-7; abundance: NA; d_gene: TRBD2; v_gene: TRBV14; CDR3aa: CASSQDTGGGPYEQYF; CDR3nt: TGTGCCAGCAGCCAAGACACAGGCGGGGGGCCCTACGAGCAGTACTTC
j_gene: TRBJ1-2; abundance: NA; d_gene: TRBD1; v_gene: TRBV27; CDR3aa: CASSLTGVDGYTF; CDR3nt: TGTGCCAGCAGCTTAACAGGGGTTGATGGCTACACCTTC
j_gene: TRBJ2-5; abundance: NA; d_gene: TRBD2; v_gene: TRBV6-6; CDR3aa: CASSGLAGTRGETQYF; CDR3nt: TGTGCCAGCAGCGGACTAGCGGGGACTCGGGGAGAGACCCAGTACTTC
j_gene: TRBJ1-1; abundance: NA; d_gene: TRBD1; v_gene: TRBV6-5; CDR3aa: CASSYNTGEDEAFF; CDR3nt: TGTGCCAGCAGTTACAATACAGGGGAAGATGAAGCTTTCTTT
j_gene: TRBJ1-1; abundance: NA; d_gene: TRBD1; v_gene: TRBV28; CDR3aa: CASSSTGSGTEAFF; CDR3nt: TGTGCCAGCAGTTCGACAGGGTCGGGCACTGAAGCTTTCTTT
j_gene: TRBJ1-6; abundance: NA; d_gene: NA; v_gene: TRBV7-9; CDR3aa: CASKQYNSPLHF; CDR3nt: TGTGCCAGCAAACAGTATAATTCACCCCTCCACTTT
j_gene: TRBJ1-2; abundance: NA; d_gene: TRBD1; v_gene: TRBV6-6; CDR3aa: CASSYVGTGEGYTF; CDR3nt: TGTGCCAGCAGTTACGTCGGGACAGGGGAGGGCTACACCTTC
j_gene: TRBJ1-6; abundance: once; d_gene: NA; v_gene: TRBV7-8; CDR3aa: CASSPRQVSPLHF; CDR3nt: TGTGCCAGCAGCCCCCGACAGGTTTCACCCCTCCACTTT
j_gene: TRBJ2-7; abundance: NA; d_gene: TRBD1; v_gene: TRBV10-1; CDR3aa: CASTEGAPKSYEQYF; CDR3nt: TGCGCCAGCACTGAGGGGGCCCCTAAGTCCTACGAGCAGTACTTC
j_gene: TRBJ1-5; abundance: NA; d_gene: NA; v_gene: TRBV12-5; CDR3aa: CASGPGFYANQPQHF; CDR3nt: TGTGCTAGTGGCCCCGGGTTTTATGCCAATCAGCCCCAGCATTTT